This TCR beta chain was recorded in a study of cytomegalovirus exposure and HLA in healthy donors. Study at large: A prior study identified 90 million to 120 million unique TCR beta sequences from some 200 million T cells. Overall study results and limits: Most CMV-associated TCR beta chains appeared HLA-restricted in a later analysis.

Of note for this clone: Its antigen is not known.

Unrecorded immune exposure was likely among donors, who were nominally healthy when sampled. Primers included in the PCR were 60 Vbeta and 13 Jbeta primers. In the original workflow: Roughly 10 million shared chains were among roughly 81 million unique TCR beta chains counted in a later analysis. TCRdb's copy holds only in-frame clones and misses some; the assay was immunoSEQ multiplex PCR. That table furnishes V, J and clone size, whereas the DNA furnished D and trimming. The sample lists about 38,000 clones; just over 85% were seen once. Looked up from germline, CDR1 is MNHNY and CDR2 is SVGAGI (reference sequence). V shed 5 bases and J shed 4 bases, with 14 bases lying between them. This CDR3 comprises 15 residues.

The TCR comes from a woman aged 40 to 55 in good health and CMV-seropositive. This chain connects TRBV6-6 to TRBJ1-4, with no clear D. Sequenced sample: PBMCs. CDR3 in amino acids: CASSVSAVLNEKLFF. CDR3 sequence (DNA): TGTGCCAGCAGTGTTTCGGCGGTCCTTAATGAAAAACTGTTTTTT.